This T cell receptor beta chain is from a study of blood T cell repertoires in COVID-19. The overall study: The United States, Italy and Spain were the sources of the acute and convalescent COVID-19 samples. The cDNA or gDNA used as material had been derived from T cells, B-cell-depleted T cells, or PBMCs.

Enrollees, about 18 to 89 years old, lived in 24 US areas. Assignment of participants to cohorts was predicated upon participant-reported clinical history. From germline, CDR1 is LNHDA and CDR2 SQIVND (reference sequence). The CDR3 runs 12 residues. With V trimmed by 8 bases and J by 4 bases, 4 bases remained unmatched. Sequenced by immunoSEQ multiplex PCR; TCRdb stores in-frame clones only, minus some. The sample records some 250,000 clones, approximately 90% being singletons. The V call is TRBV19, the J call TRBJ2-7; 8 bases line up with TRBD1. This receptor was identified in a man aged 35 to 55 who had recovered from COVID-19. The sample was PBMCs or T cells enriched from blood (not recorded which). CDR3 in amino acids: CASSGQGYEQYF. The CDR3 nucleotides read TGTGCCAGTTCAGGACAGGGTTACGAGCAGTACTTC. Based on the CDR3 plus reference TRBV19 and TRBJ2-7, the full variable domain is DGGITQSPKYLFRKEGQNVTLSCEQNLNHDAMYWYRQDPGQGLRLIYYSQIVNDFQKGDIAEGYSVSREKKESFPLTVTSAQKNPTAFYLCASSGQGYEQYFGPGTRLTVT.